This record covers a single T cell receptor beta chain. Its specificity is not known. Profiled with immunoSEQ multiplex PCR; TCRdb holds only in-frame clones, not every one. The top ten clones hold about 4% of a sample with more than 30,000 clones, about two thirds of them seen once. V lost 1 base to trimming and J lost 8 bases, with 3 bases between them. The germline V gene encodes CDR1 SEHNR and CDR2 FQNEAQ (reference sequence). This CDR3 has 12 residues. The authors isolated CD4+ T cells after 9 to 10 days of culture. The data originate from a study of vaccination effects on CD4 cells after COVID-19. Whole-study findings and limits: Clones of infection and vaccine origin contracted markedly late after vaccination.

The genes are TRBV7-9 and TRBJ1-6; D call uncertain. Sample: CD4+ T cells from PBMCs cultured without peptide, taken before COVID-19 vaccination. This sequence originates from a human donor who received a COVID-19 vaccine. The CDR3 is CASSLGDSPLHF. The CDR3 DNA sequence: TGTGCCAGCAGCTTAGGTGATTCACCCCTCCACTTT.